This T cell receptor (beta chain) was recovered during a study of CD8 T cells in Susac syndrome. Study-wide background: The sequenced Susac syndrome patients included six who had clinically active disease and fewer than ten who were in remission. Study-wide findings and caveats: The authors found no clonal expansion in Susac syndrome CD4+ T cell repertoires. The study recognized that the number of individuals in its TCR sequencing and HLA analysis was relatively small.

The CDR3 covers 13 residues. J gave up 5 bases and V 3 bases, and 3 bases lay outside the gene matches. CDR1 is GTSNPN and CDR2 is SVGIG in the germline V gene (reference sequence). The table lists this clonotype with a few counts. The antigen is unknown. RNA amounts of about 0.5 to 1 ug underwent reverse transcription with random hexamers. The immunoSEQ assay covered 54 Vbeta and 13 Jbeta segments for CDR3. MiXCR was run by TCRdb on the immunoSEQ multiplex PCR reads, yielding one entry per CDR3 protein. The sample includes over 150,000 distinct CDR3 sequences, around 94% seen only once; the top ten take around 0.094%.

The rearrangement joins TRBV30 to TRBJ1-5; 8 bases align to TRBD1. The receptor comes from a human donor with Susac syndrome. The sample comprised CD4+ T cells from PBMCs. CDR3 nucleotide sequence: TGTGCCTGGAGGGCGGGACAGGATCAGCCCCAGCATTTT. It is translated as CAWRAGQDQPQHF.